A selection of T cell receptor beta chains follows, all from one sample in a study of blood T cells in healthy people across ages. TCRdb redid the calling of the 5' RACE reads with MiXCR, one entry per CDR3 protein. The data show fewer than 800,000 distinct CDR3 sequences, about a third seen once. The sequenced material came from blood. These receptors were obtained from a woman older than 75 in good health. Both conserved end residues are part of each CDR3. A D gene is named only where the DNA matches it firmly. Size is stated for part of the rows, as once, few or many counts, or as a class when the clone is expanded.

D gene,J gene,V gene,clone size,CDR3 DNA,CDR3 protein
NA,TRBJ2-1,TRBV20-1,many,TGCAGTGCTATTCGGGTGGGGGGCTCCTACAATGAGCAGTTCTTC,CSAIRVGGSYNEQFF
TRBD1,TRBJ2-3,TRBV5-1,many,TGCGCCAGCAGCTCGGTAAACAGGGGAGATTATACGCAGTATTTT,CASSSVNRGDYTQYF
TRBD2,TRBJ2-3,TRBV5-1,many,TGCGCCAGCAGCTCAATGACTAGCGGGGGGCCTCATACGCAGTATTTT,CASSSMTSGGPHTQYF
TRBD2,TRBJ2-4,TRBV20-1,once,TGCAGTGCTGGAGATCAAAGCGGGAGGAACATTCAGTACTTC,CSAGDQSGRNIQYF
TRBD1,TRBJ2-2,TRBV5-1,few,TGCGCCAGCAGTACTGGGACAGCGAACACCGGGGAGCTGTTTTTT,CASSTGTANTGELFF
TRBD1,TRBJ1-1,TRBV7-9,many,TGTGCCAGCAGCCCAGGGGGACATAAGAACACTGAAGCTTTCTTT,CASSPGGHKNTEAFF
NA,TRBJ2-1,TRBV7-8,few,TGTGCCAGCAGCTTAGCGAGCGGCACCTACAATGAGCAGTTCTTC,CASSLASGTYNEQFF
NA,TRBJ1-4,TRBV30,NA,TGTGCCTGGAGCACGGGGGGAGAGGGAAAACTGTTTTTT,CAWSTGGEGKLFF
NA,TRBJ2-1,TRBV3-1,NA,TGTGCCATCAGTGTTGAGAGCCTACTCGATGAGCAGTTCTTC,CAISVESLLDEQFF
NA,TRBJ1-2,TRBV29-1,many,TGCAGCGTTGAAGAGAATCCAGGGGCCTATGGCTACACCTTC,CSVEENPGAYGYTF
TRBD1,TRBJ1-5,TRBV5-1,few,TGCGCCAGCAGCCCGTCCGACAGGGGGGATCAGCCCCAGCATTTT,CASSPSDRGDQPQHF
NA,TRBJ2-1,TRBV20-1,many,TGCAGTGCTAGCTTATGGACTGATTCCTACAATGAGCAGTTCTTC,CSASLWTDSYNEQFF
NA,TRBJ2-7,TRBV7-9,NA,TGTGCCAGCAGCTCCAACCTCCTTGGCGAGCAGTACTTC,CASSSNLLGEQYF
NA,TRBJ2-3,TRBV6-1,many,TGTGCCAGCAGGCTGGGGGTTTCCACAGATACGCAGTATTTT,CASRLGVSTDTQYF
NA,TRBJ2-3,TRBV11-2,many,TGTGCCAGCAGCGCCATAGCCGGAACAGATACGCAGTATTTT,CASSAIAGTDTQYF
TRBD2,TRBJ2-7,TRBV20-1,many,TGCAGTGCTCCTAGACTAGCTAGCTACGAGCAGTACTTC,CSAPRLASYEQYF
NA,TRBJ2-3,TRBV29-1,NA,TGCAGCGTTGAAGCACAAAGGGGAGATACGCAGTATTTT,CSVEAQRGDTQYF
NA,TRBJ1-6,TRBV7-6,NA,TGTGCCAGCAAACTCACAAGGGGAGAGAATTCACCCCCCCACTTT,CASKLTRGENSPPHF
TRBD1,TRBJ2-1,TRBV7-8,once,TGTGCCAGCAGCTTAATCGGGACAGGGGAGTATGAGCAGTTCTTC,CASSLIGTGEYEQFF
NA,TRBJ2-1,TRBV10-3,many,TGTGCCATCAGTGAGTCGAGGAGGGATGAGCAGTTCTTC,CAISESRRDEQFF
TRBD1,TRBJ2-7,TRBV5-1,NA,TGCGCCAGCAGCTTGGGGGACAGTATGTACGAGCAGTACTTC,CASSLGDSMYEQYF
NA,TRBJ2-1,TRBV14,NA,TGTGCCAGCAGCCCCCTGACGGAGGCCCAGTTCTTC,CASSPLTEAQFF
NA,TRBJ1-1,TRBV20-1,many,TGCAGTGCTAAACCCCCCAGGGGAAAGAACACTGAAGCTTTCTTT,CSAKPPRGKNTEAFF
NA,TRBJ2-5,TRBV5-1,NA,TGCGCCAGCAGCACCTCAGTGATCCAAGAGACCCAGTACTTC,CASSTSVIQETQYF
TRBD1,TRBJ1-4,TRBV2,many,TGTGCCAGCAGACAAAGACAGGGCCTTAATGAAAAACTGTTTTTT,CASRQRQGLNEKLFF
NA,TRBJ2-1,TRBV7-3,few,TGTGCCAGCAGCTTCGGGGATGAGCAGTTCTTC,CASSFGDEQFF
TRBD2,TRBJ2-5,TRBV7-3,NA,TGTGCCAGCAGCTCCACCGGGGGGGCAGGGGAGACCCAGTACTTC,CASSSTGGAGETQYF
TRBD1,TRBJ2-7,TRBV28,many,TGTGCCAGCAGTTTAAGGGGGACAGGTCGCGACTACGAGCAGTACTTC,CASSLRGTGRDYEQYF
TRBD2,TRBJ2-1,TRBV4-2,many,TGTGCCAGCAGCCAAGCCAGTGGACTAGCGGGGGCCCTTAGCTCCTACAATGAGCAGTTCTTC,CASSQASGLAGALSSYNEQFF
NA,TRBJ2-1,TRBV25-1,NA,TGTGCCAGCAGTGACCTAAGGTCGTCCAATGAGCAGTTCTTC,CASSDLRSSNEQFF
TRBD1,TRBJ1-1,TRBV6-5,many,TGTGCCAGCAGATTGGACAGGGGGAACACTGAAGCTTTCTTT,CASRLDRGNTEAFF
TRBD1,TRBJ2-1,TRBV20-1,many,TGCAGTGCTTATTCGCTCGGGACAGGACGTAATGAGCAGTTCTTC,CSAYSLGTGRNEQFF
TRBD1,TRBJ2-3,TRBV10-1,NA,TGCGCCAGCAGCACGCGACAGGGAGGCACAGATACGCAGTATTTT,CASSTRQGGTDTQYF
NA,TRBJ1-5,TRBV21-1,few,TGTGCCAGCAGCAATAGTTCTCGGAGCAATCAGCCCCAGCATTTT,CASSNSSRSNQPQHF
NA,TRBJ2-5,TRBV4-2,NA,TGTGCCAGCAGCCAAGAACGGAGTCAGGAGACCCAGTACTTC,CASSQERSQETQYF
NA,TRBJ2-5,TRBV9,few,TGTGCCAGCAGCGTAGTCTCTTTGGATGAGCAGTACTTC,CASSVVSLDEQYF
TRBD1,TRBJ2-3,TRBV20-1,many,TGCAGTGCTAGGACCTCCGGGACAGGGGGCGTTGCAGGAGGAGATACGCAGTATTTT,CSARTSGTGGVAGGDTQYF
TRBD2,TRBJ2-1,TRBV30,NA,TGTGCCTGGAGTCAGACTAGCGGGGGGAGCAATGAGCAGTTCTTC,CAWSQTSGGSNEQFF
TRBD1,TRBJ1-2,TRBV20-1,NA,TGCAGTGCTAGAGCCCCTTCCGGGACAGGGGGCTATAGCTACACCTTC,CSARAPSGTGGYSYTF
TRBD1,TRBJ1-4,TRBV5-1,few,TGCGCCAGCAGCCCCGGGACAGGGGGCGAAAAACTGTTTTTT,CASSPGTGGEKLFF